This T cell receptor (beta chain) originates from a study of blood T cell repertoires in COVID-19. Study in general: Collection of acute and convalescent COVID-19 samples took place in the United States, Italy and Spain. PBMCs, B-cell-depleted T cells, or T cells provided the cDNA or gDNA that made up the material.

Original data processing: Estimation of nucleated cell counts was performed using reference gene primer amplification. Clones were sequenced by immunoSEQ multiplex PCR, and TCRdb holds only the in-frame ones, with some missing. That table gives V, J and clone size, and the DNA gave D and trimming. Of approximately 90,000 clones in the sample, about 88% were seen once. The length of the CDR3 is 15 residues. V was pared by 2 bases and J by 1 base, with 10 bases between. Germline assignment: CDR1 ENHRY and CDR2 SYGVKD. The sequence was collected from a woman over 75 with acute or convalescent COVID-19. Input material: peripheral blood. The chain has TRBV10-3 and TRBJ2-3; tentatively, D is TRBD1 (6 bases). The CDR3 region has the DNA TGTGCCATCAGTGAGGGAAACAGGGGCACAGATACGCAGTATTTT. This sequence encodes CAISEGNRGTDTQYF.